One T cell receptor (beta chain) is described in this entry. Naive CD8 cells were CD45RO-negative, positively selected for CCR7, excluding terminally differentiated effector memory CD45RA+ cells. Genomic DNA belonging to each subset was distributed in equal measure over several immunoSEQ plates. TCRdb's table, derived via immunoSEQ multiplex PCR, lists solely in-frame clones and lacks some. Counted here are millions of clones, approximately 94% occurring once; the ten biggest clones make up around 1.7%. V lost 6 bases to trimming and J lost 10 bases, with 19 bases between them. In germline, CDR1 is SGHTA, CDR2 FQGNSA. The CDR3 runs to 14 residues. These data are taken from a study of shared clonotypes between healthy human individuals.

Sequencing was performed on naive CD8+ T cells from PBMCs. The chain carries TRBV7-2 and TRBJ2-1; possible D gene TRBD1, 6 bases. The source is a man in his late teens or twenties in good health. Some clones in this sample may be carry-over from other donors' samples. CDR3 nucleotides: TGTGCCAGCAGGGCCCTAGCAGGGGCGAGGGAGCAGTTCTTC. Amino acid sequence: CASRALAGAREQFF.